This T cell receptor beta chain was retrieved from a study of patients with pleural tuberculosis (dated by TCRdb to 2013 to 2016). The sequencing machine was an Illumina Genome Analyzer IIx. The public reads were reprocessed in TCRdb via fastp at Q25 and MiXCR, keeping in-frame beta chains. Here each entry gathers all rows of one CDR3 protein and keeps the most common genes and DNA. Present in this sample are around 50,000 distinct CDR3 sequences, under 8.5% of which were seen just once. 15% to 20% of the sample is in the top ten clones. CDR1 and CDR2 are drawn from the germline V gene: LGHNA, YNFKEQ. A distance of 4 bases separates the germline ends of V and J, which lose 0 bases and 2 bases respectively. The CDR3 sequence holds 13 residues, the cysteine and phenylalanine included. The retained sequence is limited to the CDR3, 39 bases, with the frame set at the first base. This clonotype was seen repeatedly, ten times or more. Its antigen remains unidentified. No base quality values were provided; no much bigger clone lies one nucleotide off.

The sequence derives from a human donor with pleural tuberculosis. The rearranged segments are TRBV4-2 and TRBJ1-1, with no confident D gene call. Here the CDR3 is given as CASSQESNTEAFF. The nucleotide sequence is TGTGCCAGCAGCCAAGAGTCCAACACTGAAGCTTTCTTT.